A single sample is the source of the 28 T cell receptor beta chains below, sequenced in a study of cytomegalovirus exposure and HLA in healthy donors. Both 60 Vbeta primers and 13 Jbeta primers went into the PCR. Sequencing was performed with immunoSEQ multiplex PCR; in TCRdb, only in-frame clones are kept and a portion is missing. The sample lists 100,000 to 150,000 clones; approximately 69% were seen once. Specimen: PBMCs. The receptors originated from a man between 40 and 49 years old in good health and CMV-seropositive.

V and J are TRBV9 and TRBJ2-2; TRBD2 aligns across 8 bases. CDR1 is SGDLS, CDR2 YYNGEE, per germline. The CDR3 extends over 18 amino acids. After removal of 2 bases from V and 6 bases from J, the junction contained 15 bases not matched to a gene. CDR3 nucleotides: TGTGCCAGCAGCGTCCCTCCCGGGACTAGTCACGAATCCGGGGAGCTGTTTTTT. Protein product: CASSVPPGTSHESGELFF.

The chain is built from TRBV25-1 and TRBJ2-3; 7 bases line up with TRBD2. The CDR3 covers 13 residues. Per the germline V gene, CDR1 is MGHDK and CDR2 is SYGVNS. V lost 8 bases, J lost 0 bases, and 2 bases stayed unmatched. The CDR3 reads CASWGGSTDTQYF. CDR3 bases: TGTGCCAGCTGGGGAGGGAGCACAGATACGCAGTATTTT.

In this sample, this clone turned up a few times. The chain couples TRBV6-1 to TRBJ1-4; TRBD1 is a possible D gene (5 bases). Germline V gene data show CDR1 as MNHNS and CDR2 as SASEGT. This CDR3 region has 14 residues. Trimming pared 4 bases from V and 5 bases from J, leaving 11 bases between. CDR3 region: CASSGAGGNEKLFF. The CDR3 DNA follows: TGTGCCAGCAGTGGGGCGGGGGGGAATGAAAAACTGTTTTTT.

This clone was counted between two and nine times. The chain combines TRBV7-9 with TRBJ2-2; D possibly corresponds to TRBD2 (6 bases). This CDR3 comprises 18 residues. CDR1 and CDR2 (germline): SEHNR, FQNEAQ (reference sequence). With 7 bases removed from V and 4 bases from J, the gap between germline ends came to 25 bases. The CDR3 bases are TGTGCCAGCAACTCTAAGGGGCGGGGAGGACGGGCCACCGGGGAGCTGTTTTTT. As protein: CASNSKGRGGRATGELFF.

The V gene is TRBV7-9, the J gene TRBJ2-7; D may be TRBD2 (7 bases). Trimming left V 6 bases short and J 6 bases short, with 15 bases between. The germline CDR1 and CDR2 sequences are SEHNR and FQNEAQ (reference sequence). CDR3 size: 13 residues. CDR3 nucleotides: TGTGCCAGCAGAGGGGGAGGGCCACTCGAGCAGTACTTC. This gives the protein CASRGGGPLEQYF.

CDR3 sequence: CASSQDTGRGSNEKLFF. The CDR3 DNA reads TGCGCCAGCAGCCAAGATACAGGGAGGGGGTCTAATGAAAAACTGTTTTTT. The J gene is TRBJ1-4, the V gene TRBV4-3, with D perhaps matching TRBD1 (6 bases). The V end was cut by 0 bases, the J end by 3 bases, with 14 bases between. CDR3 length equals 17 residues. CDR1 LGHNA and CDR2 YSLEER come from the germline V gene.

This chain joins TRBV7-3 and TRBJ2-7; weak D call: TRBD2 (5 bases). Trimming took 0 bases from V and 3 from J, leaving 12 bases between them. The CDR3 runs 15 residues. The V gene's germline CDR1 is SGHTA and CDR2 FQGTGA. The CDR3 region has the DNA TGTGCCAGCAGCTTAACTTCCGGGATTGGCTACGAGCAGTACTTC. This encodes CASSLTSGIGYEQYF.

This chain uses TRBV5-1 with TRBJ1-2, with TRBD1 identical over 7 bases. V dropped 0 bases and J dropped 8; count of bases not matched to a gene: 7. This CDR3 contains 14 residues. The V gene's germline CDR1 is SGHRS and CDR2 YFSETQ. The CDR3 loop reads CASSLAGQGGGYTF. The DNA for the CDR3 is TGCGCCAGCAGCTTGGCCGGGCAGGGGGGCGGCTACACCTTC.

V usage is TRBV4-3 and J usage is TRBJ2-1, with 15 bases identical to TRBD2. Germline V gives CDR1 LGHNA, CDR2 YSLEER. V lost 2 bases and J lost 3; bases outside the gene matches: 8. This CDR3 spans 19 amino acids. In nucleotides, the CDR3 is TGCGCCAGCAGCCAACGTGGACTAGCGGGAGGGCCCAACTACAATGAGCAGTTCTTC. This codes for CASSQRGLAGGPNYNEQFF.

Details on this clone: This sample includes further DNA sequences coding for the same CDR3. The CDR3 nucleotides are TGTGCCAGTAGTATCGGGGCTAGCGGGTACCAAGAGACCCAGTACTTC. This translates into CASSIGASGYQETQYF. This chain joins TRBV19 and TRBJ2-5; 8 positions agree with TRBD2. Germline loops: CDR1 LNHDA, CDR2 SQIVND (reference sequence). This CDR3 spans 16 amino acids. V lost 3 bases and J lost 0; bases outside the gene matches: 6.

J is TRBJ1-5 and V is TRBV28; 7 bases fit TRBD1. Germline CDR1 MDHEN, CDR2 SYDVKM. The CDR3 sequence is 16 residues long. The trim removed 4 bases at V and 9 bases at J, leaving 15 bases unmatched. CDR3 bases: TGTGCCAGCAGTTCGACCAAACAGGGGTCCAGCCGGCCCCAGCATTTT. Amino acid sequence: CASSSTKQGSSRPQHF. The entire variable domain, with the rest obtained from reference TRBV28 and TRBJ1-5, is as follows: DVKVTQSSRYLVKRTGEKVFLECVQDMDHENMFWYRQDPGLGLRLIYFSYDVKMKEKGDIPEGYSVSREKKERFSLILESASTNQTSMYLCASSSTKQGSSRPQHFGDGTRLSIL.

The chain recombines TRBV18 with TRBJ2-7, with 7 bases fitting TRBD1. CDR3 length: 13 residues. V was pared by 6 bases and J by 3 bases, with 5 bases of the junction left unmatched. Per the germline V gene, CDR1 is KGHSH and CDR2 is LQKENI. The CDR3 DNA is TGTGCCAGCTCCCAAGACAGGGTCTACGAGCAGTACTTC. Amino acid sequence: CASSQDRVYEQYF.

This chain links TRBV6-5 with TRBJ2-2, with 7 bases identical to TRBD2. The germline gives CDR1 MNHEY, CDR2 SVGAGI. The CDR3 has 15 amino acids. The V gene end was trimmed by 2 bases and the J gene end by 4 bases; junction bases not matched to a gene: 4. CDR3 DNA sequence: TGTGCCAGCAGTTACGCTAGCGGCCCCACCGGGGAGCTGTTTTTT. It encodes CASSYASGPTGELFF.

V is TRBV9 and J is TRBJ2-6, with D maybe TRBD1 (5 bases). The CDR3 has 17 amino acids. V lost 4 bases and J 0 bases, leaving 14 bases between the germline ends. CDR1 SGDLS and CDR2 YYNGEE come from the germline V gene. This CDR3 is CASSPTVVNSGANVLTF. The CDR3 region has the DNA TGTGCCAGCAGCCCGACAGTAGTTAACTCTGGGGCCAACGTCCTGACTTTC.

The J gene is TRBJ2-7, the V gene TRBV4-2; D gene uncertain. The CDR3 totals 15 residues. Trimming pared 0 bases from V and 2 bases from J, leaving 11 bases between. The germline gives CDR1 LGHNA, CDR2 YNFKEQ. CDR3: CASSQEDSRTYEQYF. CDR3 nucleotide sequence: TGTGCCAGCAGCCAAGAAGACTCTCGCACCTACGAGCAGTACTTC.

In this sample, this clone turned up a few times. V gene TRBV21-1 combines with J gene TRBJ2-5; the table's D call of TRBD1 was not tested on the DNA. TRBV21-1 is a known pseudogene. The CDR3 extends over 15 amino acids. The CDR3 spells CASSRGQGREETQYF. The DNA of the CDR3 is TGTGCCAGCAGCAGGGGACAGGGAAGGGAAGAGACCCAGTACTTC.

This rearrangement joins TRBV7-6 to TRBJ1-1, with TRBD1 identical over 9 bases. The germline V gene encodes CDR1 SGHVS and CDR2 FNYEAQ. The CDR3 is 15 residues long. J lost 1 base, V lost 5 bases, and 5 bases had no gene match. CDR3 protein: CASSGEQGANTEAFF. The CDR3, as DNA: TGTGCCAGCAGCGGTGAACAGGGGGCGAACACTGAAGCTTTCTTT.

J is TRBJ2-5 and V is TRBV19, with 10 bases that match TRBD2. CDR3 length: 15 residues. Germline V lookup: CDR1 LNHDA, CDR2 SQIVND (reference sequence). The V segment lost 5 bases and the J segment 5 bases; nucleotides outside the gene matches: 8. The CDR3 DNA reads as TGTGCCAGTAGTCCGACTAGCGGGTGGAAGGAGACCCAGTACTTC. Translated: CASSPTSGWKETQYF.

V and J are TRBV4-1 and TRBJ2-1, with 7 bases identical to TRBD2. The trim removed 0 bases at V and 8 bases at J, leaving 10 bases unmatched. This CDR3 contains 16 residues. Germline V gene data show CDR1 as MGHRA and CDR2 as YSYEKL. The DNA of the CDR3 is TGCGCCAGCAGCCAAGATCAAACGGGAGGCTTCGATGAGCAGTTCTTC. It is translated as CASSQDQTGGFDEQFF.

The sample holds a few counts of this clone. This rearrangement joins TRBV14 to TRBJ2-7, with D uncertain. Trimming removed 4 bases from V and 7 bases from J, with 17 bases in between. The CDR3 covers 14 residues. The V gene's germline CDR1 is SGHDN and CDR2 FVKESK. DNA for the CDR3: TGTGCCAGCAGCCCCTTTCAAGGAGCCCTGGAGCAGTACTTC. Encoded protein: CASSPFQGALEQYF.

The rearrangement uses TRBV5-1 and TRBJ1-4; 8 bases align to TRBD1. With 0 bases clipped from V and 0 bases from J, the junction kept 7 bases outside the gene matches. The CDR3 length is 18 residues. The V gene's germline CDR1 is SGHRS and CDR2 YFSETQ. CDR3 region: CASSLERTGPTTNEKLFF. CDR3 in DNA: TGCGCCAGCAGCTTGGAGAGGACAGGGCCAACAACTAATGAAAAACTGTTTTTT.

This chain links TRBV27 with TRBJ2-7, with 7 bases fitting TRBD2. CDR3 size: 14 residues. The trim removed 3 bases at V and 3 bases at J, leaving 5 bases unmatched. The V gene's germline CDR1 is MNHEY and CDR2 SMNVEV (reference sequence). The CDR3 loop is CASSFGEGLYEQYF. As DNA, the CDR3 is TGTGCCAGCAGTTTTGGGGAGGGGCTCTACGAGCAGTACTTC.

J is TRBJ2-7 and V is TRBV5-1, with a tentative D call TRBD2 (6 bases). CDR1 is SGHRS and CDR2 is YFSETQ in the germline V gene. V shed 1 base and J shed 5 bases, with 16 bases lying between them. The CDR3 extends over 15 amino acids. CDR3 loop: CASSLQVGGRHEQYF. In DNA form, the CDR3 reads TGCGCCAGCAGCTTGCAAGTCGGAGGGCGGCACGAGCAGTACTTC.

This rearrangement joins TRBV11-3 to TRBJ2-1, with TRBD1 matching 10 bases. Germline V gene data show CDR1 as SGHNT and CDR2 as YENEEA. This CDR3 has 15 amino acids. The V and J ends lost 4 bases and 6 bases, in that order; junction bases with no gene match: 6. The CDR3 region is CASSSRQGAVNEQFF. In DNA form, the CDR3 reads TGTGCCAGCAGCTCCAGACAGGGGGCGGTCAATGAGCAGTTCTTC.

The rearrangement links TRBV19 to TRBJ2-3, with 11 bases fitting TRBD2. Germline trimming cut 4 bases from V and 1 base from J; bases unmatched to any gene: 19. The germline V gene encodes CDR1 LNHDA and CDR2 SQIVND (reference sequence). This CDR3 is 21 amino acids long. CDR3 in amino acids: CASSTPLLAGEGRRGTDTQYF. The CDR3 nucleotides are TGTGCCAGTAGTACCCCCTTACTAGCGGGAGAAGGCAGGCGCGGCACAGATACGCAGTATTTT.

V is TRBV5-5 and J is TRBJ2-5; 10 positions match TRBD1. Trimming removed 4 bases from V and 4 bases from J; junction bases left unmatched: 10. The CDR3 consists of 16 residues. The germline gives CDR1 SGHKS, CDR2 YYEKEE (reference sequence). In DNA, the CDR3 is TGTGCCAGCAGCGAGCGACAGGGGGCCGGTGGAGAGACCCAGTACTTC. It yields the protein CASSERQGAGGETQYF.

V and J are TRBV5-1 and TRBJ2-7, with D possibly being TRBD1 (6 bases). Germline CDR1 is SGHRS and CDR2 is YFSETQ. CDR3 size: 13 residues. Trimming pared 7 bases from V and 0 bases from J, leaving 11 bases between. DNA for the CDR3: TGCGCCAGCGAGGGGGACAACTCCTACGAGCAGTACTTC. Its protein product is CASEGDNSYEQYF.

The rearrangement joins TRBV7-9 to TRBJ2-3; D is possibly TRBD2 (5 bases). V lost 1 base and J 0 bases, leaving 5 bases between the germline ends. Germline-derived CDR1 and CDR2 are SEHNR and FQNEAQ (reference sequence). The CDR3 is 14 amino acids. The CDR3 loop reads CASSLGTSTDTQYF. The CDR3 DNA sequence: TGTGCCAGCAGCTTAGGGACTAGCACAGATACGCAGTATTTT.